The 4 T cell receptor beta chains presented below share a single source sample, sequenced in a study of blood T cell repertoires in COVID-19 (dated by TCRdb to 2019 to 2021). Receptors were amplified or captured by the immunoSEQ multiplex PCR assay. The clones in this table, taken by TCRdb from immuneACCESS, are in-frame only. Not every clone is retained; where verified, under half of the shortfall comes from an unresolved V gene, and the cause of the rest is unknown. This sample holds a few hundred thousand clones; 85% to 90% were observed only once. In total, the top ten clones hold around 15% of the sample. Input material: PBMCs or T cells enriched from blood (not recorded which). The receptors derive from a woman aged 45-65 years with acute COVID-19.

This chain joins TRBV5-1 and TRBJ2-2, with 7 nucleotides matching TRBD2. Losses at the gene ends were 4 bases for V and 0 bases for J; bases not matched to a gene: 6. Germline assignment: CDR1 SGHRS and CDR2 YFSETQ. The CDR3 totals 16 residues. The CDR3 loop is CASSQSSGPNTGELFF. The CDR3 DNA is TGCGCCAGCAGCCAATCTAGCGGACCGAACACCGGGGAGCTGTTTTTT.

The gene calls are TRBV5-6 and TRBJ1-4; possibly TRBD1 for D (6 bases). Trimming cost V 3 bases and J 8 bases, with 14 bases left between them. The CDR3 length is 14 residues. Germline lookup yields CDR1 SGHDT and CDR2 YYEEEE. As DNA, the CDR3 is TGTGCCAGCAGCTCAGGGACCCAGGGGGAAAAACTGTTTTTT. Encoded protein: CASSSGTQGEKLFF.

This clone was counted a few times. The same CDR3 can be traced to other DNA sequences in this sample. The chain employs TRBV29-1 and TRBJ1-3; TRBD1 is a possible D gene (6 bases). This CDR3 contains 13 residues. Trimming removed 4 bases from V and 0 bases from J, with 7 bases in between. In germline, CDR1 is SQVTM, CDR2 ANQGSEA. DNA of the CDR3: TGCAGCGTTGTAGGGGGCTCTGGAAACACCATATATTTT. Protein product: CSVVGGSGNTIYF.

The rearrangement links TRBV7-2 to TRBJ2-7; TRBD2 might be the D (6 bases). V lost 0 bases to trimming and J lost 2 bases, with 8 bases between them. The CDR3 has 14 amino acids. Germline V gene data show CDR1 as SGHTA and CDR2 as FQGNSA. The CDR3: CASSLAGGTYEQYF. The DNA for the CDR3 is TGTGCCAGCAGCTTAGCGGGAGGTACCTACGAGCAGTACTTC.